Sequencing of this TCR beta chain was carried out in a study of blood T cells in healthy people across ages. Study outcomes and limitations: Age showed a roughly linear inverse relationship with TCR beta diversity per million T cells. There was no known CMV status for donors, so expanded clonotype changes were possibly confounded.

A second 7 to 11 cycle PCR used barcoded and J-beta primers. The authors tagged each cDNA molecule using a template-switch adaptor with 12 random nucleotides. CDR3-containing paired-end reads numbered at least 2.5 million in each sample. Each CDR3 protein is one row after TCRdb ran MiXCR on the 5' RACE reads. This sample carries 790,000 or so distinct CDR3 sequences, roughly 50% of them seen once, and the ten largest clones take 25% to 30%. Notes on this clonotype: Antigen specificity is unknown.

Germline V gives CDR1 SGHTA, CDR2 FQGNSA. The CDR3 totals 15 residues. Trimming took 1 base from V and 0 from J, leaving 9 bases between them. The source of this sequence is a man between 35 and 55 years old in good health. This sequence joins TRBV7-2 and TRBJ1-1; no reliable D call. The sequencing input was blood. The CDR3, as DNA: TGTGCCAGCAGCTTAGGGAGGGAGTTGAACACTGAAGCTTTCTTT. Its protein product is CASSLGRELNTEAFF.